This T cell receptor beta chain appears in the sequencing data of a study of T cells in Graves' hyperthyroidism and ophthalmopathy. A remark on this clonotype: What it binds is unknown.

The study left out patients who had uncontrolled infection, other autoimmune disease, pregnancy or lactation. Diagnoses rested on clinical symptoms, serum thyroxine and TRAb, thyroid ultrasound and orbital computed tomography. With 5 bases removed from V and 3 bases from J, the gap between germline ends came to 20 bases. The CDR3 length is 16 residues. Germline lookup yields CDR1 SEHNR and CDR2 FQNEAQ (reference sequence). Study-level points and caveats: In validation, the model predicted ophthalmopathy. These predictions came a median about 6.5 months before onset. Among thyroid clonotypes expanded above 0.001, most also appeared in blood.

Researchers amplified the TCR beta CDR3 regions from RNA transcripts. HTBI primers were the set used in a first-round RT-PCR of the TCR CDR3. TCRdb recomputed calls from the multiplex PCR reads with MiXCR, one row per CDR3 protein. The table includes hundreds of thousands of distinct CDR3 sequences, about 45% detected once. Sequences were obtained from peripheral blood or thyroid tissue (not recorded which). The clonotype was recovered from an adult man with Graves' disease, either hyperthyroidism or ophthalmopathy (not recorded which). The rearrangement uses TRBV7-9 and TRBJ2-7; D unresolved. The CDR3 loop is CASSQDLQDPRYEQYF. CDR3 bases: TGTGCCAGCAGCCAAGATCTCCAGGATCCGCGCTACGAGCAGTACTTC.